The 30 T cell receptor beta chains below all came from one sample that was sequenced in a study of blood T cells in healthy people across ages. It was with a sample-barcoded 5' primer and a J-beta primer mix that a second PCR of roughly 7 to 12 cycles was run. TCRdb re-called the 5' RACE reads through MiXCR, storing one row per CDR3 protein. Here the sample spans 1.5 million to 2 million distinct CDR3 sequences, around 50% being singletons. Sequencing was carried out using blood. These receptors all come from a woman aged 40 to 50 in good health.

V gene TRBV4-3 combines with J gene TRBJ1-2; D call uncertain. Germline V gives CDR1 LGHNA, CDR2 YSLEER. The CDR3 is made up of 15 amino acids. Trimming left V 1 base short and J 7 bases short, with 16 bases between. CDR3: CASSQVGRVGFGYTF. The CDR3 DNA reads as TGCGCCAGCAGCCAAGTGGGCCGGGTGGGGTTTGGCTACACCTTC.

This chain connects TRBV3-1 to TRBJ2-2; 12 nucleotides agree with TRBD1. From germline, CDR1 is LGHDT and CDR2 YNNKEL (reference sequence). V trimming: 5 bases; J trimming: 4 bases; junction bases outside the gene matches: 5. This CDR3 has 16 amino acids. The CDR3: CASSKRGQGATGELFF. The CDR3 bases are TGTGCCAGCAGCAAGAGGGGACAGGGGGCCACCGGGGAGCTGTTTTTT.

This clonotype was seen a handful of times. The chain links TRBV15 to TRBJ2-1; the match to TRBD2 covers 7 bases. With V trimmed by 0 bases and J by 3 bases, 5 bases remained unmatched. Germline loops: CDR1 LNHNV, CDR2 YYDKDF (reference sequence). The CDR3 runs to 16 residues. CDR3: CATSREPGGIYNEQFF. Written as DNA, the CDR3 is TGTGCCACCAGCAGAGAACCGGGGGGTATCTACAATGAGCAGTTCTTC.

The rearrangement links TRBV9 to TRBJ2-3, with TRBD2 matching 9 bases. This CDR3 spans 14 amino acids. CDR1 is SGDLS and CDR2 is YYNGEE in the germline V gene. J lost 0 bases, V lost 6 bases, and 2 bases had no gene match. The chain's CDR3 is CASKRGDSTDTQYF. The CDR3 nucleotides read TGTGCCAGCAAGCGGGGGGATAGCACAGATACGCAGTATTTT.

This rearrangement joins TRBV10-3 to TRBJ1-5; a possible D gene is TRBD1 (6 bases). The V end lost 3 bases, the J end lost 1 base, and 13 bases lay between the germline ends. Per germline, CDR1 ENHRY and CDR2 SYGVKD. This CDR3 region has 16 residues. Here the CDR3 reads CAISERAGQSNQPQHF. The CDR3 DNA is TGTGCCATCAGTGAAAGGGCGGGACAAAGCAATCAGCCCCAGCATTTT.

The V gene is TRBV20-1, the J gene TRBJ1-6, with TRBD1 matching 8 bases. J lost 7 bases, V lost 6 bases, and 14 bases had no gene match. CDR1 and CDR2 from the germline V gene are DFQATT and SNEGSKA (reference sequence). This CDR3 spans 16 amino acids. CDR3 bases: TGCAGTGCCACCTCGACCGGGACAGGCAAAAATTCACCCCTCCACTTT. Translated: CSATSTGTGKNSPLHF.

The rearrangement links TRBV7-2 to TRBJ1-1; no clear D gene. This CDR3 region has 14 residues. The germline V and J ends were trimmed by 0 bases and 0 bases, with 5 bases remaining between them. CDR1 and CDR2 from the germline V gene are SGHTA and FQGNSA. The CDR3 DNA reads TGTGCCAGCAGCTTAGCTCCTTTGAACACTGAAGCTTTCTTT. This codes for CASSLAPLNTEAFF.

This clonotype has just a few counts. V gene TRBV28 combines with J gene TRBJ2-1; 7 bases agree with TRBD2. CDR3 length: 14 residues. Trimming cost V 2 bases and J 5 bases; bases outside gene matches: 3. Germline CDR1 is MDHEN and CDR2 is SYDVKM. In nucleotides, the CDR3 is TGTGCCAGCAGTTTAATCGGGACTAACAATGAGCAGTTCTTC. This sequence encodes CASSLIGTNNEQFF. Combining the CDR3 with reference TRBV28 and TRBJ2-1 gives the whole variable domain DVKVTQSSRYLVKRTGEKVFLECVQDMDHENMFWYRQDPGLGLRLIYFSYDVKMKEKGDIPEGYSVSREKKERFSLILESASTNQTSMYLCASSLIGTNNEQFFGPGTRLTVL.

This clonotype has more than one count but fewer than ten. The J gene is TRBJ2-1, the V gene TRBV12-5; TRBD1 aligns across 10 bases. V lost 4 bases, J lost 13 bases, and 7 bases stayed unmatched. Germline CDR1 and CDR2: LGHNT and FRNRAP. The CDR3 consists of 13 residues. The CDR3 protein is CASGWGGTGDQFF. The CDR3 DNA follows: TGTGCTAGTGGTTGGGGAGGGACAGGGGATCAGTTCTTC.

This clonotype was seen more than once but under ten times. The chain uses TRBV11-2 and TRBJ2-7; maybe TRBD1 (6 bases). This CDR3 comprises 15 residues. CDR1 SGHAT and CDR2 FQNNGV come from the germline V gene. Trimming removed 6 bases from V and 3 bases from J, with 18 bases in between. Written as DNA, the CDR3 is TGTGCCAGCAGTTCCATCCGGGACACATACTACGAGCAGTACTTC. Translation gives CASSSIRDTYYEQYF.

This clonotype was seen at least ten times. The V and J genes are TRBV29-1 and TRBJ2-6; 9 bases fit TRBD1. J gave up 4 bases and V 4 bases, and 8 bases lay outside the gene matches. The CDR3 covers 16 residues. The germline gives CDR1 SQVTM, CDR2 ANQGSEA. The CDR3 nucleotides read TGCAGCGTTGCCCTGGGGACAGGGTTCGGGGCCAACGTCCTGACTTTC. It codes for CSVALGTGFGANVLTF.

There are many counts of this clonotype. V and J are TRBV7-9 and TRBJ2-6; D is unclear. Germline V gene data show CDR1 as SEHNR and CDR2 as FQNEAQ (reference sequence). This CDR3 is 15 amino acids long. The ends were cut back, 5 bases at V and 0 bases at J, with 8 bases in the middle. Here the CDR3 DNA reads TGTGCCAGCAGCCGAGGCGACTCTGGGGCCAACGTCCTGACTTTC. This encodes CASSRGDSGANVLTF.

The V and J genes are TRBV9 and TRBJ1-2; 7 bases fit TRBD1. The CDR3 length is 18 residues. Germline V lookup: CDR1 SGDLS, CDR2 YYNGEE. After removal of 0 bases from V and 6 bases from J, the junction contained 17 bases not matched to a gene. The chain's CDR3 is CASSVGRSDGTEGDGYTF. The CDR3 nucleotides read TGTGCCAGCAGCGTAGGACGGTCGGACGGGACAGAGGGGGATGGCTACACCTTC.

There are a few counts of this clonotype. V and J are TRBV9 and TRBJ2-5; perhaps TRBD2 as D (5 bases). This CDR3 is built from 16 residues. Germline loops: CDR1 SGDLS, CDR2 YYNGEE. Trimming took 0 bases from V and 6 from J, leaving 18 bases between them. This CDR3 is CASSVGRATTPQTQYF. In DNA, the CDR3 is TGTGCCAGCAGCGTAGGGCGGGCAACAACCCCCCAGACCCAGTACTTC.

V is TRBV27 and J is TRBJ2-4, with D possibly TRBD1 on 5 matching bases. The J call may be incorrect, as the DNA end agrees better with TRBJ2-7. Germline V lookup: CDR1 MNHEY, CDR2 SMNVEV (reference sequence). The CDR3 covers 15 residues. The CDR3 spells CASRSADSYDYEQYF. CDR3 sequence (DNA): TGTGCCAGCAGATCCGCAGACAGCTACGACTACGAGCAGTACTTC.

This chain links TRBV6-5 with TRBJ1-2; D ambiguous. The germline V gene encodes CDR1 MNHEY and CDR2 SVGAGI. The CDR3 is made up of 14 amino acids. V dropped 7 bases and J dropped 8 bases, with 20 bases sitting between them. This CDR3 reads CASIDTGRLKGYTF. In DNA form, the CDR3 reads TGTGCCAGCATCGATACCGGGCGATTGAAGGGCTACACCTTC.

This clonotype has more than one count but fewer than ten. This chain connects TRBV5-6 to TRBJ1-2; TRBD1 is a possible D gene (5 bases). V shed 6 bases and J shed 2 bases, with 14 bases lying between them. The CDR3 has 14 residues. The germline V gene encodes CDR1 SGHDT and CDR2 YYEEEE. CDR3 sequence reads: CASTLPGRNYGYTF. As DNA, the CDR3 is TGTGCCAGCACCCTGCCGGGACGGAACTATGGCTACACCTTC.

CDR3 in DNA: TGCAGTGCTAGTCGACTAGCGGGGAGATTAAACACAGATACGCAGTATTTT. It translates to CSASRLAGRLNTDTQYF. The gene calls are TRBV20-1 and TRBJ2-3; 11 nucleotides match TRBD2. Germline values: CDR1 DFQATT, CDR2 SNEGSKA (reference sequence). The V gene end was trimmed by 3 bases and the J gene end by 2 bases; junction bases not matched to a gene: 10. CDR3 length: 17 amino acids.

The V gene is TRBV5-1, the J gene TRBJ1-2, with 10 bases fitting TRBD1. V trimming: 0 bases; J trimming: 7 bases; junction bases outside the gene matches: 18. Germline lookup yields CDR1 SGHRS and CDR2 YFSETQ. This CDR3 spans 19 amino acids. The CDR3 sequence: CASSLGNVDRGRFGGGYTF. The DNA for the CDR3 is TGCGCCAGCAGCTTGGGTAACGTCGACAGGGGGCGCTTCGGAGGTGGCTACACCTTC. Filled out from reference TRBV5-1 and TRBJ1-2, the complete variable domain reads KAGVTQTPRYLIKTRGQQVTLSCSPISGHRSVSWYQQTPGQGLQFLFEYFSETQRNKGNFPGRFSGRQFSNSRSEMNVSTLELGDSALYLCASSLGNVDRGRFGGGYTFGSGTRLTVV.

This chain uses TRBV11-3 with TRBJ2-5, with TRBD1 identical over 12 bases. The germline CDR1 and CDR2 sequences are SGHNT and YENEEA. With 4 bases clipped from V and 5 bases from J, the junction kept 5 bases outside the gene matches. The CDR3 totals 15 residues. The CDR3 loop is CASSSGTGGSETQYF. In DNA form, the CDR3 reads TGTGCCAGCAGCTCGGGGACAGGGGGCTCGGAGACCCAGTACTTC. Filled out from reference TRBV11-3 and TRBJ2-5, the complete variable domain reads EAGVVQSPRYKIIEKKQPVAFWCNPISGHNTLYWYLQNLGQGPELLIRYENEEAVDDSQLPKDRFSAERLKGVDSTLKIQPAELGDSAVYLCASSSGTGGSETQYFGPGTRLLVL.

J is TRBJ2-3 and V is TRBV20-1, with TRBD2 matching 10 bases. The germline CDR1 and CDR2 sequences are DFQATT and SNEGSKA (reference sequence). The CDR3 is 15 amino acids. The junction had 5 bases not matched to a gene; V was cut back by 5 bases and J by 0 bases. CDR3 loop: CSALKREGSTDTQYF. CDR3 DNA: TGCAGTGCTCTCAAGCGGGAGGGGAGCACAGATACGCAGTATTTT.

The J gene is TRBJ2-7, the V gene TRBV12-3 or TRBV12-4; 15 bases are shared with TRBD2. The CDR3 totals 15 residues. Losses at the gene ends were 6 bases for V and 7 bases for J; bases not matched to a gene: 7. The CDR3 reads CASSLGLAGGQEQYF. The DNA for the CDR3 is TGTGCCAGCAGCCTCGGACTAGCGGGGGGGCAAGAGCAGTACTTC.

This chain links TRBV6-5 with TRBJ2-7; the D is unclear. V was cut by 3 bases and J by 3 bases, with 15 bases left in between. Germline CDR1 reads MNHEY; CDR2 reads SVGAGI. This CDR3 is 15 amino acids long. CDR3 in amino acids: CASSYRFSPNYEQYF. The CDR3, as DNA: TGTGCCAGCAGTTATCGATTTTCCCCGAACTACGAGCAGTACTTC.

In this sample, this clonotype turned up a few times. The CDR3 DNA sequence: TGTGCCAGCACTCAGTGGGGGTTGGATGAGCAGTTCTTC. Its protein product is CASTQWGLDEQFF. The chain couples TRBV6-5 to TRBJ2-1; perhaps D is TRBD1 or TRBD2 (5 bases each). Trimming pared 7 bases from V and 8 bases from J, leaving 15 bases between. CDR1 and CDR2 from the germline V gene are MNHEY and SVGAGI. CDR3 length: 13 residues.

The chain carries TRBV20-1 and TRBJ1-2, with D possibly matching TRBD1 (5 bases). This CDR3 is built from 12 residues. The germline CDR1 and CDR2 sequences are DFQATT and SNEGSKA (reference sequence). V was cut by 6 bases and J by 2 bases, with 10 bases left in between. CDR3 loop: CSAVQVNYGYTF. The DNA of the CDR3 is TGCAGTGCGGTACAGGTCAACTATGGCTACACCTTC.

This clonotype was picked up a small number of times. J is TRBJ2-7 and V is TRBV28, with D hard to call. CDR3 length equals 15 residues. Germline CDR1 reads MDHEN; CDR2 reads SYDVKM. V lost 1 base to trimming and J lost 2 bases, with 12 bases between them. The CDR3 spells CASSLSTDETYEQYF. CDR3 DNA sequence: TGTGCCAGCAGTTTATCGACCGACGAAACCTACGAGCAGTACTTC.

This clonotype showed up many times. The chain carries TRBV27 and TRBJ2-7; 8 positions match TRBD1. Germline V gene sequence: CDR1 MNHEY, CDR2 SMNVEV (reference sequence). Unmatched junction bases numbered 8, after V lost 5 bases and J lost 5 bases. CDR3 length: 14 residues. In nucleotides, the CDR3 is TGTGCCAGCAGTAACACAGGGGGAGAGGACGAGCAGTACTTC. Protein product: CASSNTGGEDEQYF.

This clonotype was seen only a few times. CDR3 protein: CSVGQGITGANVLTF. CDR3 in DNA: TGCAGCGTGGGGCAGGGTATCACTGGGGCCAACGTCCTGACTTTC. The chain employs TRBV29-1 and TRBJ2-6, with TRBD1 as a possible D gene (5 bases). The CDR3 sequence is 15 residues long. Per the germline V gene, CDR1 is SQVTM and CDR2 is ANQGSEA. V was shortened by 6 bases and J by 2 bases, with 14 bases between the two germline ends.

The chain recombines TRBV20-1 with TRBJ2-7; D not resolved. V lost 3 bases, J lost 7 bases, and 10 bases lay in between. The germline V gene encodes CDR1 DFQATT and CDR2 SNEGSKA (reference sequence). The CDR3 is 11 residues long. CDR3 bases: TGCAGTGCTAGCGCCAGTAGAGAGCAGTACTTC. Translating it yields CSASASREQYF.

The rearrangement joins TRBV27 to TRBJ2-3; the D is unclear. The CDR3 extends over 16 amino acids. V was trimmed by 1 base and J by 2 bases, leaving 13 bases between them. Germline CDR1 and CDR2: MNHEY and SMNVEV (reference sequence). The CDR3 DNA is TGTGCCAGCAGTTTATTATTTCAGACCAACACAGATACGCAGTATTTT. It specifies CASSLLFQTNTDTQYF.